This T cell receptor beta chain was sequenced for a study of cytomegalovirus exposure and HLA in healthy donors. Points from the study as a whole: The investigators catalogued 150 to 200 TCR beta chains as cytomegalovirus-associated. Researchers reported in a later analysis that a missense DCLRE1C variant was tied to TCR beta V- and J-gene trimming. Later, an analysis showed that TCR beta chains associated with HLA were more clonally expanded than others that were equally common. In vitro experiments confirmed that a few CMV-associated chains were specific for CMV antigens.

PCR primers comprised 60 Vbeta and 13 Jbeta primers. Some clones are missing from TCRdb's copy, which holds only in-frame ones; the method was immunoSEQ multiplex PCR. The table records about 150,000 clones, roughly three quarters of them present only once. As to this clone: Its antigen is unknown.

The trim removed 6 bases at V and 8 bases at J, leaving 8 bases unmatched. The CDR3 runs to 13 residues. Germline-derived CDR1 and CDR2 are SNHLY and FYNNEI. The sequenced sample consisted of PBMCs. The genes are TRBV2 and TRBJ1-2; 8 nucleotides align to TRBD1. The receptor's source is a man aged 25-40 years in good health and CMV-seropositive. DNA of the CDR3: TGTGCCAGCAGCCAACAGGGGGTAGACGGCTACACCTTC. It specifies CASSQQGVDGYTF.